The rows below give T cell receptor beta chains drawn from one sample of a study of blood T cell repertoires in COVID-19. Sequencing was performed with immunoSEQ multiplex PCR; in TCRdb, only in-frame clones are kept and a portion is missing. The sample consists of approximately 280,000 clones, around 90% of them appearing once. Sequenced input: peripheral blood. Receptor source: a man aged 45 to 65 with acute or convalescent COVID-19. The conserved cysteine and the conserved F or W are not part of the CDR3 here. The order of the fields is V gene, CDR3 protein.

TRBV11-2 ASSFAAGGYT
TRBV27 ASSPGADSYEQY
TRBV27 ASSWLTSSYNEQF
TRBV29-1 SVVADSNSPLH
TRBV2 ASSAEILGGPQH
TRBV11-3 ASSLAQGARTGELF
TRBV9 ASRSSGGNEQF
TRBV2 ASSDPVTGPYEQY
TRBV30 ACHPLGRGGYT
TRBV18 ASSAEWTSGGNEQF
TRBV18 ASSLNARTEAF
TRBV30 AWRDMRRGSTDTQY
TRBV5-4 ATRATPREAF
TRBV18 ASSPTGYSNQPQH
TRBV20-1 SGGRPTQF
TRBV5-1 ASSTLDMNTEAF
TRBV30 AWSVKGAKDQPQH
TRBV7-2 ASSLVTSGGMETQY
TRBV30 AWSVQGVEAF
TRBV5-6 ASSLGDVVVSGYT
TRBV3-1/TRBV3-2 ASSYTGTGAYEQY
TRBV10-3 AISESRGAYNEQF
TRBV6-5 ASGDLRDRGETQY
TRBV6-5 AGANRANYGYT
TRBV5-1 ASSPGTGNEKLF
TRBV29-1 SARTGKPPPNEQF